A selection of T cell receptor beta chains follows, all from one sample in a study of cytomegalovirus exposure and HLA in healthy donors. Profiling relied on immunoSEQ multiplex PCR, and the TCRdb table lists in-frame clones only, not all of them. The sample lists over 150,000 clones, roughly 80% occurring once. Sequencing was carried out using PBMCs. The source of these receptors is a man aged 30 to 45 in good health and CMV-seropositive. Both conserved end residues are part of each CDR3. The D gene is left open where the match is weak. Size values are once, few and many counts, or a class for expanded clones, and some rows have none.

-	TRBJ1-2	18	TRBD1	TRBV7-2	TGTGCCAGCAGCCTCGACAGGGGGGGGGTTGGAAGGTCTCTTGGCTACACCTTC	CASSLDRGGVGRSLGYTF
once	TRBJ1-4	14	-	TRBV19	TGTGCCAGTAGGCGGGGCCCAGAGGGTGAAAAACTGTTTTTT	CASRRGPEGEKLFF
-	TRBJ2-5	14	-	TRBV4-1	TGCGCCAGCAGCCAGTGGAGGGGAGGAGAGACCCAGTACTTC	CASSQWRGGETQYF
-	TRBJ2-7	13	-	TRBV27	TGTGCCAGCAGTTTCCGGGGGTCCTACGAGCAGTACTTC	CASSFRGSYEQYF
-	TRBJ1-1	15	-	TRBV11-3	TGTGCCAGCAGCTTAGGCGGCATCCGGGGCACTGAAGCTTTCTTT	CASSLGGIRGTEAFF
-	TRBJ2-7	17	-	TRBV27	TGTGCCAGCAGTTTATCGAGTGCAGGTCATCTCTCCTACGAGCAGTACTTC	CASSLSSAGHLSYEQYF
-	TRBJ1-6	16	-	TRBV19	TGTGCCAGTAGTATCTCACAGGGTTGGAACTATTCACCCCTCCACTTT	CASSISQGWNYSPLHF
-	TRBJ2-7	14	TRBD2	TRBV30	TGTGCCTGGAGTGTACCGGGGGGTCCCTACGAGCAGTACTTC	CAWSVPGGPYEQYF
-	TRBJ2-7	14	TRBD1	TRBV27	TGTGCCAGCAGCCAGGGGGCGATCTCCTACGAGCAGTACTTC	CASSQGAISYEQYF
-	TRBJ2-6	18	TRBD1	TRBV7-8	TGTGCCAGCAGCTTAACGACAGGGCCCCTCGCTGGGGCCAACGTCCTGACTTTC	CASSLTTGPLAGANVLTF
few	TRBJ1-1	13	-	TRBV18	TGTGCCAGCTCACCAGGGGCGCACACTGAAGCTTTCTTT	CASSPGAHTEAFF
-	TRBJ2-1	14	TRBD1	TRBV5-1	TGCGCCAGCAGCTCGGGACAGCCCTCCAATGAGCAGTTCTTC	CASSSGQPSNEQFF
-	TRBJ1-6	16	-	TRBV27	TGTGCCAGCAGTTCCGACAGGTTTGGGGTAAATTCACCCCTCCACTTT	CASSSDRFGVNSPLHF
-	TRBJ2-2	16	TRBD2	TRBV5-1	TGCGCCAGCAGTGGGACTAGCGACACGAACACCGGGGAGCTGTTTTTT	CASSGTSDTNTGELFF
-	TRBJ1-3	16	TRBD1	TRBV19	TGTGCCAGCGGCGACAGGGGGTATCTGTCCGGAAACACCATATATTTT	CASGDRGYLSGNTIYF
-	TRBJ2-7	14	-	TRBV4-1	TGCGCCAGCAGCCAGCAACAGCAAGGCTACGAGCAGTACTTC	CASSQQQQGYEQYF
-	TRBJ2-5	14	-	TRBV11-1	TGTGCCAGCAGCCCCCCCCTCCCTAAAGAGACCCAGTACTTC	CASSPPLPKETQYF
few	TRBJ2-2	17	-	TRBV14	TGTGCCAGCAGCCAGGGGGCACGGACGGGAAACACCGGGGAGCTGTTTTTT	CASSQGARTGNTGELFF
-	TRBJ1-1	12	-	TRBV6-1	TGTGCCAGCACCCAGGGCGGCACTGAAGCTTTCTTT	CASTQGGTEAFF
-	TRBJ2-2	17	-	TRBV5-6	TGTGCCAGCAGCTTGACCAGGGAAGCCTTCAACACCGGGGAGCTGTTTTTT	CASSLTREAFNTGELFF
-	TRBJ1-1	13	-	TRBV4-2	TGTGCCAGCAGCCAAGAGGGTAGGGGTGAAGCTTTCTTT	CASSQEGRGEAFF
-	TRBJ2-7	18	TRBD2	TRBV28	TGTGCCAGCAGTTCAAGGACTAGCGGGAAAAAGAGCTCCTACGAGCAGTACTTC	CASSSRTSGKKSSYEQYF
-	TRBJ2-5	16	TRBD2	TRBV5-1	TGCGCCAGCAGCTTTGCTGGGACTAGCGGCCAAGAGACCCAGTACTTC	CASSFAGTSGQETQYF
-	TRBJ1-2	10	-	TRBV4-2	TGTGCCAGCAGCCAGGACAGTTTAACCTTC	CASSQDSLTF
-	TRBJ2-7	17	TRBD2	TRBV2	TGTGCCAGCAGCGGGACTAGCGAACTAGCACTCTCCTACGAGCAGTACTTC	CASSGTSELALSYEQYF
-	TRBJ2-1	15	TRBD2	TRBV5-1	TGCGCCAGCAGTCCGCGGGAGGACCACTACAATGAGCAGTTCTTC	CASSPREDHYNEQFF
-	TRBJ2-1	14	TRBD2	TRBV9	TGTGCCAGCAGCGGGGGTCTAGCGGACAATGAGCAGTTCTTC	CASSGGLADNEQFF
few	TRBJ1-5	14	-	TRBV6-1	TGTGCCAGCAGGGGCGGGGGTAGCAATCAGCCCCAGCATTTT	CASRGGGSNQPQHF
-	TRBJ2-1	20	-	TRBV28	TGTGCCAGCAGTTTATCCCAGGGTAGTAGGCGGTCAAGCTCCTACAATGAGCAGTTCTTC	CASSLSQGSRRSSSYNEQFF
few	TRBJ2-7	14	TRBD1	TRBV7-2	TGTGCCAGCAGCATCCGACAGGGTTCCCACGAGCAGTACTTC	CASSIRQGSHEQYF